The 9 T cell receptor beta chains below come from one sample, sequenced in a study of blood T cell repertoires in COVID-19. Using immunoSEQ multiplex PCR, the repertoire was profiled, and TCRdb retains in-frame clones only, with some absent. The data hold approximately 300,000 clones, with roughly 89% observed a single time. Specimen: PBMCs or T cells enriched from blood (not recorded which). These receptors were taken from a man aged 60-69 years who had recovered from COVID-19.

The rearrangement links TRBV7-2 to TRBJ2-2; TRBD2 matches 8 bases. The V gene end was trimmed by 2 bases and the J gene end by 2 bases; junction bases not matched to a gene: 4. CDR3 length: 16 amino acids. Germline CDR1 and CDR2: SGHTA and FQGNSA. In DNA form, the CDR3 reads TGTGCCAGCAGCTTAAACCTAGCGGGCAACACCGGGGAGCTGTTTTTT. This gives the protein CASSLNLAGNTGELFF.

The gene calls are TRBV5-1 and TRBJ1-2; 12 bases align to TRBD1. The CDR3 loop spans 14 amino acids. Trimming cost V 5 bases and J 6 bases; bases outside gene matches: 5. Germline CDR1 SGHRS, CDR2 YFSETQ. The DNA of the CDR3 is TGCGCCAGCAGGGTTGGGACAGGGGGCAATGGCTACACCTTC. Protein sequence: CASRVGTGGNGYTF.

Only one count was recorded for this clone. CDR3 nucleotides: TGTGCCAGCAGCTTACCGGGGGACGAGCAGTACTTC. Translating gives CASSLPGDEQYF. V and J are TRBV13 and TRBJ2-7; D is possibly TRBD2 (6 bases). Trimming took off 2 bases at V and 5 bases at J, with 7 bases between the two ends. The CDR3 is made up of 12 amino acids. Germline V gene sequence: CDR1 PRHDT, CDR2 FYEKMQ (reference sequence).

The J gene is TRBJ2-3, the V gene TRBV4-2, with D uncertain. The germline gives CDR1 LGHNA, CDR2 YNFKEQ. V shed 1 base and J shed 3 bases, with 11 bases lying between them. The CDR3 has 15 residues. The CDR3 loop is CASSQGARETDTQYF. The CDR3 DNA sequence: TGTGCCAGCAGCCAAGGCGCTCGCGAAACAGATACGCAGTATTTT.

The J gene is TRBJ1-4, the V gene TRBV19; 7 positions match TRBD1. The CDR3 covers 15 residues. Trimming took 5 bases from V and 5 from J; bases not matched to a gene: 8. CDR1 is LNHDA and CDR2 is SQIVND in the germline V gene (reference sequence). CDR3 region: CASSAGQVTNEKLFF. The CDR3 coding sequence is TGTGCCAGTAGTGCCGGACAGGTTACGAATGAAAAACTGTTTTTT.

The V gene is TRBV6-6, the J gene TRBJ1-2; no clear D gene. Germline V CDR1 and CDR2: MNHNY, SVGAGI (reference sequence). Trimming left V 4 bases short and J 4 bases short, with 7 bases between. The CDR3 extends over 12 amino acids. CDR3 bases: TGTGCCAGCAGTTCCGAGTTCTATGGCTACACCTTC. Protein sequence: CASSSEFYGYTF.

This chain connects TRBV28 to TRBJ1-2; D is uncertain. CDR3 size: 11 residues. The V and J ends lost 1 base and 13 bases respectively, with 10 bases between them. CDR1 and CDR2 (germline): MDHEN, SYDVKM. The CDR3 spells CASSLYGSSTF. The DNA of the CDR3 is TGTGCCAGCAGTTTATACGGGTCCTCCACCTTC.

In the case of this clone: Within the sample, other DNA sequences also encode this same CDR3. The rearrangement uses TRBV9 and TRBJ1-1; 10 bases agree with TRBD1. This CDR3 spans 14 amino acids. CDR1 and CDR2 from the germline V gene are SGDLS and YYNGEE. The V segment lost 4 bases and the J segment 5 bases; nucleotides outside the gene matches: 5. CDR3 nucleotide sequence: TGTGCCAGCAGCAAGGGACAGGGGAGTACTGAAGCTTTCTTT. This encodes CASSKGQGSTEAFF.

The rearrangement joins TRBV7-2 to TRBJ2-1, with unresolved D. Trimming removed 2 bases at V and 10 bases at J, with 9 bases between. CDR1 and CDR2 (germline): SGHTA, FQGNSA. CDR3 length: 12 amino acids. The CDR3 coding sequence is TGTGCCAGCAGCTTAAGTGGAGCCGAGCAGTTCTTC. It specifies CASSLSGAEQFF.